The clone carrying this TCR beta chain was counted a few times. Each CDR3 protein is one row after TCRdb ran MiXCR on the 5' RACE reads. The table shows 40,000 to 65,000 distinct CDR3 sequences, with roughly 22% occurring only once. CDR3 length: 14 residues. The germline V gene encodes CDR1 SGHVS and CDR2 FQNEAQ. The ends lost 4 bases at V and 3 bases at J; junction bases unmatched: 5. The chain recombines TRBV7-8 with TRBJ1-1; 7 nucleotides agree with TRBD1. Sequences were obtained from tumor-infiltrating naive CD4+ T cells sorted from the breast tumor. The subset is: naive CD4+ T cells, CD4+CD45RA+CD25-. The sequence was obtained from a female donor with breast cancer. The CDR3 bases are TGTGCCAGCAGCTCTTACAGGGGCCACACTGAAGCTTTCTTT. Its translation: CASSSYRGHTEAFF.